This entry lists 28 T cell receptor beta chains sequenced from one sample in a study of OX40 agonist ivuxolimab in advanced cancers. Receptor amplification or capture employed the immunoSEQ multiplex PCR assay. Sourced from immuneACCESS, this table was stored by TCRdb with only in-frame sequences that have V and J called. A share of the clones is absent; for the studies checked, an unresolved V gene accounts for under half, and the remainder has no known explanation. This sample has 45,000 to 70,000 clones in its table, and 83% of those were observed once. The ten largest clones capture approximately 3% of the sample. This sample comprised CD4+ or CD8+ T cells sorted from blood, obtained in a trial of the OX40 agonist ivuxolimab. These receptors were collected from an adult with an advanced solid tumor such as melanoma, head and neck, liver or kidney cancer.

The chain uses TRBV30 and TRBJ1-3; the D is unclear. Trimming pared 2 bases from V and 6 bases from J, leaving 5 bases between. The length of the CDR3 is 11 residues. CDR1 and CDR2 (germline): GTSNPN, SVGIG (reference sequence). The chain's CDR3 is CAWSYKNTIYF. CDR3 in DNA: TGTGCCTGGAGTTACAAAAACACCATATATTTT.

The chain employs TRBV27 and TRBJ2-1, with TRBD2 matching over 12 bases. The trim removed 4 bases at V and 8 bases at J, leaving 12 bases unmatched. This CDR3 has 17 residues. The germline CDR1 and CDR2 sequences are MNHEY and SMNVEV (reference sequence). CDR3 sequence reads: CASSSLLTSGRLDEQFF. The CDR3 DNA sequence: TGTGCCAGCAGTTCTCTCCTCACTAGCGGGAGGTTGGATGAGCAGTTCTTC.

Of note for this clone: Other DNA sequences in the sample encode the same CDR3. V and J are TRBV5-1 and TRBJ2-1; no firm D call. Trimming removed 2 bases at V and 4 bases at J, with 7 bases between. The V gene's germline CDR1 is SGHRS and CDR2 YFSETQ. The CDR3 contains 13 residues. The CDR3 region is CASSLSGYNEQFF. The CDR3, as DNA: TGCGCCAGCAGCTTAAGTGGTTACAATGAGCAGTTCTTC.

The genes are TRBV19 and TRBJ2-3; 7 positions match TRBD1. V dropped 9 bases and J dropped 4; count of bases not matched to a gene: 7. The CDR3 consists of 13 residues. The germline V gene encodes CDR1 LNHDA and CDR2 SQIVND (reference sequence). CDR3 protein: CASRTGVADTQYF. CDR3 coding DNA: TGTGCCAGCCGAACAGGGGTTGCAGATACGCAGTATTTT.

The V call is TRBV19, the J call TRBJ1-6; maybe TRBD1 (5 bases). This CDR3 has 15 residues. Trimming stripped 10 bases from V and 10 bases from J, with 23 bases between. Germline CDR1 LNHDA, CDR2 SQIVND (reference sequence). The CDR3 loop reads CATTPPGTLGSPLHF. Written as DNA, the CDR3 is TGTGCCACCACCCCTCCCGGGACCCTGGGGTCACCCCTCCACTTT.

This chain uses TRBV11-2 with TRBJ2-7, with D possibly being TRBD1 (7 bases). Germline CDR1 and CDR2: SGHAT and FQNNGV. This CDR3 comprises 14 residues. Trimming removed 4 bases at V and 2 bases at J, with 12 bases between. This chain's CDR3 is CASSSGGGAYEQYF. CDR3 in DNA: TGTGCCAGCAGCTCTGGAGGGGGCGCCTACGAGCAGTACTTC.

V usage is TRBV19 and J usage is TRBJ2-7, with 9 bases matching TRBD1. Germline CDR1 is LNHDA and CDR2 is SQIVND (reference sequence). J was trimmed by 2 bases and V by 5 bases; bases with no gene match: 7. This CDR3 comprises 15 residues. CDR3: CASSSPGQGTYEQYF. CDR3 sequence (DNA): TGTGCCAGTAGTTCCCCGGGACAGGGAACCTACGAGCAGTACTTC.

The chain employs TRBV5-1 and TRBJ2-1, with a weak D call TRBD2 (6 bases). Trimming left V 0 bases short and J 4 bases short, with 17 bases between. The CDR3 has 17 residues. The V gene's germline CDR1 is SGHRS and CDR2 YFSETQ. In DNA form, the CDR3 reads TGCGCCAGCAGCTTGGGGGTAGGTAGCGGAGTATACAATGAGCAGTTCTTC. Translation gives CASSLGVGSGVYNEQFF.

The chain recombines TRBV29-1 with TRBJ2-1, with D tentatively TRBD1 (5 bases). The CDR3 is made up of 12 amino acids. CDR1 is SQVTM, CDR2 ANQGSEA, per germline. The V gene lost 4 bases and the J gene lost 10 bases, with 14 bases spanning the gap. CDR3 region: CSVGVRSGEQFF. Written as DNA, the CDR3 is TGCAGCGTTGGGGTAAGATCAGGGGAGCAGTTCTTC.

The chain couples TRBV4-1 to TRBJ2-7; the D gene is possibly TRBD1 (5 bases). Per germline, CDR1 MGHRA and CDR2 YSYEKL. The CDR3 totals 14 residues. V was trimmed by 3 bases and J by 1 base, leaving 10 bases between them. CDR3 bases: TGCGCCAGCAGCCACCTGACAGCGTCCTACGAGCAGTACTTC. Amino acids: CASSHLTASYEQYF.

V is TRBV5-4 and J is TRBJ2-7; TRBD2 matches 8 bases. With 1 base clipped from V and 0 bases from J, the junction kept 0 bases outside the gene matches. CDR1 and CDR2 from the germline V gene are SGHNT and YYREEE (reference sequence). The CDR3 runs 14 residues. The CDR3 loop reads CASSLSGSSYEQYF. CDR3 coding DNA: TGTGCCAGCAGCTTGAGCGGGAGCTCCTACGAGCAGTACTTC.

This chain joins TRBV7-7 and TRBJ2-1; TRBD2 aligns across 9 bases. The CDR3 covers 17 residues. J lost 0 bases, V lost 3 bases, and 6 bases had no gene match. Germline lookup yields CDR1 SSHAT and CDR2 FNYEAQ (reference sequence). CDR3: CASSLTSGTSSYNEQFF. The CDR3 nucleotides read TGTGCCAGCAGCTTGACTAGCGGAACTAGCTCCTACAATGAGCAGTTCTTC.

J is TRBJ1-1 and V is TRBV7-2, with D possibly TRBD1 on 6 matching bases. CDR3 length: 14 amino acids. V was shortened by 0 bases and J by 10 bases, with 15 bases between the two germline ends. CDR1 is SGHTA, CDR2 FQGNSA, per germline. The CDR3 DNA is TGTGCCAGCAGCTTAGCGGGGGCACGGGCCCCAGCTTTCTTT. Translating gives CASSLAGARAPAFF.

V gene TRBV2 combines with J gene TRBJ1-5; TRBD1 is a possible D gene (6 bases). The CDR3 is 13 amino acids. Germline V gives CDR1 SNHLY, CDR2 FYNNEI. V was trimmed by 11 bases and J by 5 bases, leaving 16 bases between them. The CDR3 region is CAGHRDIYQPQHF. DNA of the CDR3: TGTGCCGGACACCGGGACATCTATCAGCCCCAGCATTTT.

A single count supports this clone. The DNA of the CDR3 is TGTGCCAGCAGTTTCGGACTATTAATTTCCGAGCAGTACTTC. This translates into CASSFGLLISEQYF. The rearrangement joins TRBV28 to TRBJ2-7, with D possibly being TRBD2 (6 bases). Between the trimmed V and J ends, which lost 3 bases and 6 bases, there was a span of 15 bases. Germline CDR1 reads MDHEN; CDR2 reads SYDVKM. This CDR3 contains 14 residues.

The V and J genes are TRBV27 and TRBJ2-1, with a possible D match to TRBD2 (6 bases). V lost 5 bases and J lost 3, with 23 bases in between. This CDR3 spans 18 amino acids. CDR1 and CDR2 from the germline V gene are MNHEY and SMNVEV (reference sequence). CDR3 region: CASSLGLGGSYSYNEQFF. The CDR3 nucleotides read TGTGCCAGCAGTCTGGGATTGGGGGGTTCTTACAGCTACAATGAGCAGTTCTTC.

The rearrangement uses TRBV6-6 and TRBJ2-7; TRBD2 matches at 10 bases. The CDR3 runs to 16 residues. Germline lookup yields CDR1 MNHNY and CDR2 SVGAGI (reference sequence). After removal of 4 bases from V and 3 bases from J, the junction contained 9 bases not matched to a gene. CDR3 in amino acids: CASSSRLAGEYYEQYF. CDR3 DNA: TGTGCCAGCAGTTCCCGGCTAGCGGGAGAATACTACGAGCAGTACTTC.

CDR3 residues: CASRAAGNRYGYTF. CDR3 bases: TGTGCCAGCAGGGCGGCAGGGAACCGCTATGGCTACACCTTC. The chain links TRBV6-5 to TRBJ1-2, with a possible D match to TRBD1 (5 bases). Germline CDR1 is MNHEY and CDR2 is SVGAGI. Between the trimmed V and J ends, which lost 6 bases and 4 bases, there was a span of 15 bases. The CDR3 contains 14 residues.

CDR3 protein: CASSFADSRGYGYTF. CDR3 sequence (DNA): TGTGCCAGCAGTTTTGCGGACTCCAGAGGCTATGGCTACACCTTC. The chain has TRBV7-9 and TRBJ1-2; D gene unclear. This CDR3 comprises 15 residues. Looked up from germline, CDR1 is SEHNR and CDR2 is FQNEAQ (reference sequence). V was cut by 6 bases and J by 4 bases, with 18 bases left in between. Full variable domain (outside the CDR3, taken from reference TRBV7-9 and TRBJ1-2): DTGVSQNPRHKITKRGQNVTFRCDPISEHNRLYWYRQTLGQGPEFLTYFQNEAQLEKSRLLSDRFSAERPKGSFSTLEIQRTEQGDSAMYLCASSFADSRGYGYTFGSGTRLTVV.

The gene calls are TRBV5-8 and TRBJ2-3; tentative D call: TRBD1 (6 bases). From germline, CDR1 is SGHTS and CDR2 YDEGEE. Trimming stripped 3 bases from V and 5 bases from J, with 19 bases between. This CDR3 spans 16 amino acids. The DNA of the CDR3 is TGTGCCAGCAGCTCGGGTAAGGGACACCGCCGAGATACGCAGTATTTT. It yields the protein CASSSGKGHRRDTQYF.

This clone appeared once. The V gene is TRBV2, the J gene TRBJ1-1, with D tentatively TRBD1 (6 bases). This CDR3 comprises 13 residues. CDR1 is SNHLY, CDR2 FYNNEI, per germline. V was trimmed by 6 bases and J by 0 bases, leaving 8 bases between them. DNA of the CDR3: TGTGCCAGCAGCAGGGGATTGAACACTGAAGCTTTCTTT. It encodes CASSRGLNTEAFF.

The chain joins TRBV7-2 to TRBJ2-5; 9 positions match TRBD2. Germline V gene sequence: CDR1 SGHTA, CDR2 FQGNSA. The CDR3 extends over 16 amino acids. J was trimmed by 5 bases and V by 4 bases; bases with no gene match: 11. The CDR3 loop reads CASSSQSLAGGETQYF. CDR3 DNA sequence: TGTGCCAGCAGCTCTCAATCCTTGGCGGGAGGGGAGACCCAGTACTTC.

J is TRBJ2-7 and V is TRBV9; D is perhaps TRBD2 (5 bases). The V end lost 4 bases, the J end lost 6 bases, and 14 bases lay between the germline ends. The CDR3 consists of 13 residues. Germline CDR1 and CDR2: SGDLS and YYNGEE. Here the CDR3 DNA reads TGTGCCAGCAGCCGAACCGCGGGCCGCGAGCAGTACTTC. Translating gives CASSRTAGREQYF.

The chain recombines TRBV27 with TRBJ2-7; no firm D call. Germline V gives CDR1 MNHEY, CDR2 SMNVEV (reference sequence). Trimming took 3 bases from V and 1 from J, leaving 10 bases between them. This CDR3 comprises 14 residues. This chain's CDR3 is CASSFQLGSYEQYF. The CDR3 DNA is TGTGCCAGCAGTTTCCAATTAGGGTCCTACGAGCAGTACTTC.

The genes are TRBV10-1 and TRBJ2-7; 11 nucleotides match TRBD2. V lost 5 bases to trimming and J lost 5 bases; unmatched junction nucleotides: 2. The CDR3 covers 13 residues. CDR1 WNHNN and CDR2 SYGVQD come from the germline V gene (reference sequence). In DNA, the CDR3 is TGCGCCAGCAGTATTAGCGGGAGGGACGAGCAGTACTTC. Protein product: CASSISGRDEQYF.

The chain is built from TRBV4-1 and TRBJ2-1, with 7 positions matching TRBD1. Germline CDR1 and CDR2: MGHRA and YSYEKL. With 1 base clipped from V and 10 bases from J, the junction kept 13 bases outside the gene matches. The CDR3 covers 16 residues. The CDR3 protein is CASSQVSTGTAREQFF. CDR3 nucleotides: TGCGCCAGCAGCCAAGTATCCACCGGGACAGCCAGAGAGCAGTTCTTC.

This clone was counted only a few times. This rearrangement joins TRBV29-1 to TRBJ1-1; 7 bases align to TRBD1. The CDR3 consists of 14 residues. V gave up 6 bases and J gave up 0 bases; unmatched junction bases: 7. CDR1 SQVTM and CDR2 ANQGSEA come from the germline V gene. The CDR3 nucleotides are TGCAGCGTAAGTACCGGGACAGTGAACACTGAAGCTTTCTTT. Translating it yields CSVSTGTVNTEAFF.

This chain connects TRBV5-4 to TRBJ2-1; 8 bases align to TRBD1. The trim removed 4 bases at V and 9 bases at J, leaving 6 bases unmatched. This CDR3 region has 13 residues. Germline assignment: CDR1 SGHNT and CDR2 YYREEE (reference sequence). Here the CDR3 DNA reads TGTGCCAGCAGCATGGACAGGGTGGGTGAGCAGTTCTTC. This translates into CASSMDRVGEQFF.